This record covers a single T cell receptor beta chain. Its antigen is as yet unknown. 60 Vbeta and 13 Jbeta primers were used in PCR. Sequenced by immunoSEQ multiplex PCR; TCRdb stores in-frame clones only, minus some. The sample carries about 40,000 clones, 86% recorded once. The sample belongs to a study of cytomegalovirus exposure and HLA in healthy donors. Points from the study as a whole: HLA alleles showed associations with about 17,000 TCR beta sequences in a later analysis, at a 0.05 false discovery rate. When the data were analyzed later, several of the most significant clusters appeared to be linked to common viral pathogens.

V lost 5 bases, J lost 3 bases, and 8 bases lay in between. Per the germline V gene, CDR1 is MDHEN and CDR2 is SYDVKM. The CDR3 has 13 residues. This receptor was taken from a woman aged 35 to 49 in good health and CMV-seropositive. The specimen was PBMCs. The V and J genes are TRBV28 and TRBJ1-3; D not certain. The chain's CDR3 is CASSSSFGNTIYF. DNA for the CDR3: TGTGCCAGCAGTAGCTCCTTTGGAAACACCATATATTTT.